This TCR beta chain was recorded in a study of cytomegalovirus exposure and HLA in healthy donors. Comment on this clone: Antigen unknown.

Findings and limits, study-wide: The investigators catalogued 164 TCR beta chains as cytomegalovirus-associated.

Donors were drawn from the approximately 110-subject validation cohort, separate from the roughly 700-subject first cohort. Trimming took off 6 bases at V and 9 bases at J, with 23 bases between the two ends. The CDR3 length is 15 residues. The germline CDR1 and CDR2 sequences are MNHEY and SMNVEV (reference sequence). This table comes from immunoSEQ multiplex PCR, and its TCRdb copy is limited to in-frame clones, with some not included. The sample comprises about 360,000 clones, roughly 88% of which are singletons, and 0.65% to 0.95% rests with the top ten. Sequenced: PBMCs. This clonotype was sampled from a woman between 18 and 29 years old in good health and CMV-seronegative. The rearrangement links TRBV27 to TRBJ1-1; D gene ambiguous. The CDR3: CASRPPAGGSRKAFF. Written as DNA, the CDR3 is TGTGCCAGCAGGCCACCCGCAGGAGGGTCGAGGAAAGCTTTCTTT.